The 21 T cell receptor beta chains in this list originate from one sample, sequenced in a study of immune evolution from preneoplasia to lung adenocarcinoma (dated by TCRdb to 2020 to 2022). The receptor library was made with the immunoSEQ multiplex PCR assay. TCRdb holds this immuneACCESS table with in-frame rearrangements only. Some clones are missing; in checked studies, unresolved V genes explain under half, and the rest has no known cause. The sample table lists around 40,000 clones, less than 80% of them with a count of one. Around 4.6% of the sample is in the top ten clones. The sequenced sample consisted of FFPE invasive lung adenocarcinoma tissue. What this sample's cell subset or site label stands for: frankly invasive lung adenocarcinoma (ADC). These receptors were collected from a person aged 55 to 75 with lung adenocarcinoma.

This rearrangement joins TRBV7-8 to TRBJ2-7; the match to TRBD1 covers 10 bases. The CDR3 runs 13 residues. Trimming at V came to 7 bases and at J to 4 bases, leaving 4 bases not matched to a gene. Per germline, CDR1 SGHVS and CDR2 FQNEAQ. The CDR3 DNA follows: TGTGCCAGCAAGCCGGGACAGGGGTACGAGCAGTACTTC. This translates into CASKPGQGYEQYF. Full variable domain (rest looked up from reference TRBV7-8 and TRBJ2-7): GAGVSQSPRYKVAKRGQDVALRCDPISGHVSLFWYQQALGQGPEFLTYFQNEAQLDKSGLPSDRFFAERPEGSVSTLKIQRTQQEDSAVYLCASKPGQGYEQYFGPGTRLTVT.

The V gene is TRBV19, the J gene TRBJ2-3; 8 nucleotides line up with TRBD1. This CDR3 has 15 residues. J lost 5 bases, V lost 5 bases, and 9 bases had no gene match. Looked up from germline, CDR1 is LNHDA and CDR2 is SQIVND (reference sequence). The CDR3 DNA reads as TGTGCCAGTAGTCGAACCAGGGGGCAAGGAGATACGCAGTATTTT. As protein: CASSRTRGQGDTQYF.

This chain joins TRBV5-8 and TRBJ1-5; D is uncertain. Germline V gene sequence: CDR1 SGHTS, CDR2 YDEGEE. V gave up 9 bases and J gave up 3 bases, with 13 bases separating them. The CDR3 extends over 13 amino acids. CDR3 sequence reads: CATTWQDNQPQHF. CDR3 DNA: TGTGCCACCACGTGGCAGGACAATCAGCCCCAGCATTTT.

This chain connects TRBV2 to TRBJ1-1; 9 positions agree with TRBD1. CDR3 length: 16 amino acids. Unmatched junction bases numbered 9, after V lost 7 bases and J lost 0 bases. The germline V gene encodes CDR1 SNHLY and CDR2 FYNNEI. CDR3 nucleotide sequence: TGTGCCAGCACTAAGGACAGGGGCCGAATGAACACTGAAGCTTTCTTT. Protein sequence: CASTKDRGRMNTEAFF.

The CDR3 DNA follows: TGTGCCAGCAGCACGAAGTACGGGGAGCTGTTTTTT. This encodes CASSTKYGELFF. The chain has TRBV6-5 and TRBJ2-2; D unclear. The CDR3 consists of 12 residues. Germline V gene data show CDR1 as MNHEY and CDR2 as SVGAGI. Trimming shortened V by 6 bases and J by 7 bases, and 9 bases separated the two germline ends.

This chain connects TRBV27 to TRBJ2-3, with TRBD2 matching over 9 bases. CDR1 and CDR2 from the germline V gene are MNHEY and SMNVEV (reference sequence). The CDR3 runs to 16 residues. V gave up 4 bases and J gave up 4 bases; unmatched junction bases: 9. Here the CDR3 reads CASSSPGGRAPDTQYF. The DNA for the CDR3 is TGTGCCAGCAGTTCACCTGGCGGGAGGGCCCCAGATACGCAGTATTTT.

The chain has TRBV7-9 and TRBJ2-7, with D tentatively TRBD1 (5 bases). Trimming left V 5 bases short and J 8 bases short, with 16 bases between. From germline, CDR1 is SEHNR and CDR2 FQNEAQ (reference sequence). CDR3 length equals 13 residues. The CDR3 protein is CASSASGSVKQYF. For the CDR3, the DNA is TGTGCCAGCAGCGCCTCAGGGTCTGTAAAGCAGTACTTC.

This chain connects TRBV7-8 to TRBJ2-5; D not resolved. Germline assignment: CDR1 SGHVS and CDR2 FQNEAQ. The CDR3 length is 12 residues. CDR3 loop: CVTRGTQETQYF. The CDR3, as DNA: TGTGTCACACGAGGAACCCAAGAGACCCAGTACTTC.

The genes are TRBV13 and TRBJ2-7; D gene uncertain. There are 13 residues in the CDR3. Germline CDR1 reads PRHDT; CDR2 reads FYEKMQ (reference sequence). V gave up 0 bases and J gave up 6 bases, with 9 bases separating them. CDR3 in DNA: TGTGCCAGCAGCTTAGGAGTTACCGGCGAGCAGTACTTC. Translation gives CASSLGVTGEQYF.

The chain links TRBV11-2 to TRBJ2-1; D might be TRBD2 (6 bases). Germline CDR1 is SGHAT and CDR2 is FQNNGV. This CDR3 has 16 amino acids. V lost 0 bases and J 2 bases, leaving 11 bases between the germline ends. CDR3 DNA: TGTGCCAGCAGCTTAGATGCGGGCGGGACCTACAATGAGCAGTTCTTC. It codes for CASSLDAGGTYNEQFF.

The chain has TRBV5-1 and TRBJ2-2; a weak D match, TRBD1 (5 bases). CDR1 and CDR2 from the germline V gene are SGHRS and YFSETQ. V was shortened by 6 bases and J by 4 bases, with 13 bases between the two germline ends. The length of the CDR3 is 14 residues. CDR3 sequence: CASTLDTGTGELFF. The CDR3 DNA reads as TGCGCCAGCACCCTGGACACTGGCACCGGGGAGCTGTTTTTT.

The gene calls are TRBV5-6 and TRBJ2-4; D gene ambiguous. Germline values: CDR1 SGHDT, CDR2 YYEEEE. The CDR3 sequence is 17 residues long. V lost 1 base, J lost 0 bases, and 14 bases lay in between. The CDR3 nucleotides read TGTGCCAGCAGCTTGCGGTTCAGGAACTCAGCCAAAAACATTCAGTACTTC. This sequence encodes CASSLRFRNSAKNIQYF.

This chain links TRBV18 with TRBJ2-7, with 8 bases lining up with TRBD2. Unmatched junction bases numbered 5, after V lost 4 bases and J lost 6 bases. There are 13 residues in the CDR3. Germline CDR1 is KGHSH and CDR2 is LQKENI. CDR3: CASSRLTSGEQYF. The CDR3, as DNA: TGTGCCAGCTCACGTCTAACTAGCGGCGAGCAGTACTTC.

This rearrangement joins TRBV25-1 to TRBJ2-1; 10 nucleotides agree with TRBD2. The CDR3 runs 17 residues. The V gene end was trimmed by 5 bases and the J gene end by 6 bases; junction bases not matched to a gene: 13. CDR1 and CDR2 from the germline V gene are MGHDK and SYGVNS. In DNA, the CDR3 is TGTGCCAGCAGTTCCCTGGAAGGGACTAGCGCCTCCAATGAGCAGTTCTTC. Residues: CASSSLEGTSASNEQFF.

This rearrangement joins TRBV2 to TRBJ2-6; D is ambiguous. This CDR3 is 14 amino acids long. Per the germline V gene, CDR1 is SNHLY and CDR2 is FYNNEI. Deletions cut 8 bases from V and 4 bases from J, with 12 bases between. For the CDR3, the DNA is TGTGCCAGCGGCGGCCAGACGGGGGCCAACGTCCTGACTTTC. Residues: CASGGQTGANVLTF.

The rearrangement uses TRBV28 and TRBJ1-2; D not certain. CDR1 and CDR2 (germline): MDHEN, SYDVKM. The CDR3 is 12 residues long. Trimming pared 3 bases from V and 8 bases from J, leaving 10 bases between. CDR3 nucleotides: TGTGCCAGCAGTTTTTTCTCGGCCGGCTACACCTTC. Protein sequence: CASSFFSAGYTF.

V usage is TRBV27 and J usage is TRBJ2-3; possible D gene TRBD2, 5 bases. There are 14 residues in the CDR3. Deletions cut 3 bases from V and 2 bases from J, with 9 bases between. The germline V gene encodes CDR1 MNHEY and CDR2 SMNVEV (reference sequence). Written as DNA, the CDR3 is TGTGCCAGCAGTTTCCGGGGAACCACAGATACGCAGTATTTT. Translation gives CASSFRGTTDTQYF.

Comment on this clone: Sequence at one end of the junction differs from germline and may be a read error. The chain has TRBV7-9 and TRBJ2-3; the D is unclear. Germline assignment: CDR1 SEHNR and CDR2 FQNEAQ (reference sequence). The CDR3 length is 15 residues. The CDR3 region is CASSLVQKVGDTQYF. CDR3 coding DNA: TGTGCCAGCAGCTTAGTGCAGAAGGTAGGAGATACACAGTATTTT.

This clone was counted a single time. The chain joins TRBV7-2 to TRBJ1-5; 7 bases are shared with TRBD1. Germline loops: CDR1 SGHTA, CDR2 FQGNSA. The V segment lost 1 base and the J segment 1 base; nucleotides outside the gene matches: 1. The CDR3 consists of 15 residues. The CDR3 DNA sequence: TGTGCCAGCAGCTTAGGCAGGGGGAGCAATCAGCCCCAGCATTTT. This translates into CASSLGRGSNQPQHF. Combining the CDR3 with reference TRBV7-2 and TRBJ1-5 gives the whole variable domain GAGVSQSPSNKVTEKGKDVELRCDPISGHTALYWYRQSLGQGLEFLIYFQGNSAPDKSGLPSDRFSAERTGGSVSTLTIQRTQQEDSAVYLCASSLGRGSNQPQHFGDGTRLSIL.

The CDR3 nucleotides are TGCGCCAGCCGACTACAGGGGAATACGGGACAGTACTTC. Translating gives CASRLQGNTGQYF. The chain is built from TRBV5-1 and TRBJ2-7; 7 bases are shared with TRBD1. This CDR3 has 13 residues. The V gene's germline CDR1 is SGHRS and CDR2 YFSETQ. The junction had 14 bases not matched to a gene; V was cut back by 7 bases and J by 10 bases.

This clone occurred a few times. The chain joins TRBV11-2 to TRBJ2-7; TRBD1 matches at 8 bases. V lost 1 base, J lost 3 bases, and 8 bases stayed unmatched. This CDR3 is built from 16 residues. CDR1 is SGHAT, CDR2 FQNNGV, per germline. CDR3 DNA: TGTGCCAGCAGCTTAGGTGGGACAGGAGGTCACTACGAGCAGTACTTC. Translating gives CASSLGGTGGHYEQYF.